This TCR beta chain was retrieved from a study of molecular identifiers for immune sequencing clone quantification. Findings and limits, study-wide: Among effectors, clones above 20 RNA copies held over 97% of molecules; among naive cells, under 1%.

TCRdb redid the calling of the PCR reads with MiXCR, one entry per CDR3 protein. In the table there are more than 550,000 distinct CDR3 sequences, about 25% of which are singletons. The CDR3 is 12 amino acids. Per germline, CDR1 SGHVS and CDR2 FNYEAQ. Deletions cut 1 base from V and 9 bases from J, with 9 bases between. Turning to this clonotype: The target antigen is unknown.

The rearrangement joins TRBV7-6 to TRBJ1-1; D call uncertain. This sequence was found in a human donor in good health. Some libraries in this study had Jurkat cell RNA spiked in. Sequencing used naive CD8+ T cells from blood, with Jurkat cell RNA spiked in. Subset specified: FACS-sorted CD8+CD4-CCR7+CD45RA+ naive T cells. CDR3 sequence: CASSLGGSKAFF. In DNA, the CDR3 is TGTGCCAGCAGCTTAGGAGGGTCCAAAGCTTTCTTT. Complete variable domain (other parts from reference TRBV7-6 and TRBJ1-1): GAGVSQSPRYKVTKRGQDVALRCDPISGHVSLYWYRQALGQGPEFLTYFNYEAQQDKSGLPNDRFSAERPEGSISTLTIQRTEQRDSAMYRCASSLGGSKAFFGQGTRLTVV.